The entry that follows covers one T cell receptor beta chain sequence. Its antigen is as yet unknown. These data belong to a study of cytomegalovirus exposure and HLA in healthy donors. Turning to the study itself: The platform used for the approximately 130 validation repertoires matched that of the roughly 720 first-cohort repertoires, a later analysis reported. The study, taken as a whole, reports: Cytomegalovirus status was reportedly diagnosed by the classifier with high sensitivity and specificity.

The V and J ends lost 3 bases and 4 bases, in that order; junction bases with no gene match: 6. Germline-derived CDR1 and CDR2 are SGDLS and YYNGEE. The CDR3 contains 14 residues. The donors formed part of the roughly 110-subject validation cohort, distinct from the approximately 670-subject first cohort. Sequencing used immunoSEQ multiplex PCR; TCRdb keeps in-frame clones, though not all of them. The sample lists about 280,000 clones; 70% to 90% were seen once. This clonotype was sampled from a woman between 18 and 30 years old in good health and CMV-seronegative. This rearrangement joins TRBV9 to TRBJ2-7; TRBD1 matches at 8 bases. The material sequenced was PBMCs. CDR3 DNA: TGTGCCAGCAGCGGGGGGACAGGTGGTTACGAGCAGTACTTC. This gives the protein CASSGGTGGYEQYF.